The T cell receptor beta chain described here comes from a study of T cells of healthy individuals. Losses at the gene ends were 6 bases for V and 1 base for J; bases not matched to a gene: 3. Germline CDR1 SGHTA, CDR2 FQGTGA. This CDR3 is built from 14 residues. TCRdb fed the 5' RACE reads into MiXCR, producing one record per CDR3 protein. This sample carries around 98,000 distinct CDR3 sequences, approximately 16% of them seen once, and the ten largest clones take roughly 6.2%. The receptor comes from a human donor in good health. The genes are TRBV7-3 and TRBJ2-3; TRBD2 aligns across 8 bases. The CDR3 spells CASSPTSGTDTQYF. CDR3 DNA: TGTGCCAGCAGTCCGACTAGCGGCACAGATACGCAGTATTTT.